This note documents a single T cell receptor beta chain sequence. This specimen belongs to a study of cytomegalovirus exposure and HLA in healthy donors. Germline values: CDR1 LGHNA, CDR2 YNFKEQ. CDR3 size: 14 residues. The V gene lost 4 bases and the J gene lost 3 bases, with 13 bases spanning the gap. 60 Vbeta and 13 Jbeta primers were used in PCR. Sequencing used immunoSEQ multiplex PCR; TCRdb keeps in-frame clones, though not all of them. This table has under 200,000 clones, 73% appearing once. The V call is TRBV4-2, the J call TRBJ2-7; possibly TRBD2 for D (6 bases). Sequenced material: PBMCs. The sequence came from a woman between 25 and 40 years old in good health and CMV-seronegative. The CDR3 DNA is TGTGCCAGCAGCCCATTGGGACTGAACTACGAGCAGTACTTC. It codes for CASSPLGLNYEQYF.